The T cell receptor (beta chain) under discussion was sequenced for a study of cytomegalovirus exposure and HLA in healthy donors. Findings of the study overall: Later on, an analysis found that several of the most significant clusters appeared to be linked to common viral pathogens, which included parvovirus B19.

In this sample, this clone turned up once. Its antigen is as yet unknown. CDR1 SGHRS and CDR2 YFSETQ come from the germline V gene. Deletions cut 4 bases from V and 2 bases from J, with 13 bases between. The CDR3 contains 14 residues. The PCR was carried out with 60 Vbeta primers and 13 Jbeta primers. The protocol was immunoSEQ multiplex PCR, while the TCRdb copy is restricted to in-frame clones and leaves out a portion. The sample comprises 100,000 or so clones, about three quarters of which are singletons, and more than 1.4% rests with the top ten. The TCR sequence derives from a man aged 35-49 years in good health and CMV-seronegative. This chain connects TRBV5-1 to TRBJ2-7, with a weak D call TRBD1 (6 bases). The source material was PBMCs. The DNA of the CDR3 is TGCGCCAGCAGCCCATCAGGACAGACCTACGAGCAGTACTTC. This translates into CASSPSGQTYEQYF. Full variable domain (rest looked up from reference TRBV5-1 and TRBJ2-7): KAGVTQTPRYLIKTRGQQVTLSCSPISGHRSVSWYQQTPGQGLQFLFEYFSETQRNKGNFPGRFSGRQFSNSRSEMNVSTLELGDSALYLCASSPSGQTYEQYFGPGTRLTVT.